This TCR beta chain was sequenced in a study of cytomegalovirus exposure and HLA in healthy donors. This CDR3 region has 13 residues. Per germline, CDR1 SGHTS and CDR2 YDEGEE. V was clipped by 4 bases and J by 6 bases, with 13 bases between them. The PCR was carried out with 60 Vbeta primers and 13 Jbeta primers. Here immunoSEQ multiplex PCR was the method, and the copy in TCRdb shows in-frame clones only, minus some. The table shows some 250,000 clones, with around 80% occurring only once. This clonotype was sampled from a woman between 55 and 75 years old in good health and CMV-seropositive. V usage is TRBV5-8 and J usage is TRBJ2-5; D not certain. Sequencing was performed on PBMCs. CDR3: CASSSTGRKTQYF. CDR3 sequence (DNA): TGTGCCAGCAGCAGTACGGGTAGAAAGACCCAGTACTTC.